The clone carrying this T cell receptor beta chain turned up a few times. The sample is drawn from a study of patients and donors after allogeneic stem cell transplantation. A single record per CDR3 protein comes from TCRdb applying MiXCR to the RT-PCR reads. The sample consists of under 95,000 distinct CDR3 sequences, 4.5% to 5% of them appearing once. What was sequenced was blood, either unsorted or a sorted T cell fraction (not recorded which). The receptor comes from a human donor who was either an allogeneic HSCT recipient or a stem cell or donor lymphocyte infusion donor (not recorded which). It is not recorded whose cells these are; they may come from a transplant donor.

The CDR3: CASSVGLGGPQETQYF. The CDR3 DNA reads as TGTGCCAGCAGCGTAGGCCTTGGCGGGCCCCAAGAGACCCAGTACTTC. This sequence joins TRBV9 and TRBJ2-5, with D possibly being TRBD2 (5 bases). Germline V CDR1 and CDR2: SGDLS, YYNGEE. V gave up 0 bases and J gave up 1 base, with 13 bases separating them. CDR3 length: 16 residues.